This TCR beta chain was documented in a study of regulatory T cells in long-lasting Graves disease. Arm-PCR with iRepertoire HTBI primers amplified the CDR3 regions for these TCR beta libraries. Authors' data handling: Samples revealed around 56 TRBV and around 13 TRBJ segments. One entry per CDR3 protein, called by TCRdb with MiXCR from the multiplex PCR reads. Clone size and V and J calls follow TCRdb, not the original study. The table lists about 460,000 distinct CDR3 sequences, approximately 23% of them singletons. To note about this clonotype: What it binds is not known.

Study results and limitations: Samples came from peripheral blood alone, without thyroid tissue. Persistent disease samples used TRBV28, TRBJ1-2 and TRBJ2-5 preferentially.

The time point is: persistent/refractory GD, antithyroid drugs over 5 years with positive TRAb. Scientists built the TCR library using RNA that was extracted from PBMCs. The CDR3 consists of 14 residues. V lost 1 base and J lost 0, with 6 bases in between. The germline V gene encodes CDR1 LNHNV and CDR2 YYDKDF (reference sequence). Material: peripheral blood mononuclear cells (PBMCs), obtained when the disease was refractory, from a patient treated with antithyroid drugs. The genes are TRBV15 and TRBJ1-2; D call uncertain. The source of this sequence is a female donor with Graves disease. DNA of the CDR3: TGTGCCACCAGCAGAGGGTTCCCTAACTATGGCTACACCTTC. Protein product: CATSRGFPNYGYTF.